These 20 T cell receptor beta chains came from one sample sequenced in a study of cytotoxic CD8 clonotypes in ibrutinib-treated CLL. Assay used: immunoSEQ multiplex PCR; TCRdb lists only in-frame clones, some missing. This sample has approximately 100,000 clones, with 60% to 80% found just once. Here the sequenced sample was PBMCs, taken after 12 months of ibrutinib treatment. All receptors come from a human donor with chronic lymphocytic leukemia.

The count of this clone is one. The chain recombines TRBV18 with TRBJ2-3; D is tentatively TRBD1 or TRBD2 (5 bases each). The ends were cut back, 5 bases at V and 1 base at J, with 16 bases in the middle. Germline V lookup: CDR1 KGHSH, CDR2 LQKENI. The CDR3 extends over 16 amino acids. The CDR3 spells CASSSGTQTGTDTQYF. The DNA of the CDR3 is TGTGCCAGCTCATCTGGGACGCAAACTGGCACAGATACGCAGTATTTT. Variable domain in full (rest from reference TRBV18 and TRBJ2-3): NAGVMQNPRHLVRRRGQEARLRCSPMKGHSHVYWYRQLPEEGLKFMVYLQKENIIDESGMPKERFSAEFPKEGPSILRIQQVVRGDSAAYFCASSSGTQTGTDTQYFGPGTRLTVL.

J is TRBJ2-5 and V is TRBV6-1, with 9 bases lining up with TRBD1. Germline-derived CDR1 and CDR2 are MNHNS and SASEGT. V lost 2 bases and J lost 4; bases outside the gene matches: 2. There are 14 residues in the CDR3. This CDR3 reads CASSEQDRGETQYF. The CDR3 DNA is TGTGCCAGCAGTGAACAGGACAGGGGAGAGACCCAGTACTTC.

This clone was seen a handful of times. The chain recombines TRBV2 with TRBJ2-7; no firm D call. The CDR3 is 12 amino acids. The germline gives CDR1 SNHLY, CDR2 FYNNEI. V lost 8 bases and J 2 bases, leaving 10 bases between the germline ends. The CDR3, as DNA: TGTGCCAGCGGACGGATCACCTACGAGCAGTACTTC. Protein: CASGRITYEQYF. Using reference TRBV2 and TRBJ2-7 for the parts outside the CDR3, the full variable domain is EPEVTQTPSHQVTQMGQEVILRCVPISNHLYFYWYRQILGQKVEFLVSFYNNEISEKSEIFDDQFSVERPDGSNFTLKIRSTKLEDSAMYFCASGRITYEQYFGPGTRLTVT.

The rearrangement joins TRBV10-3 to TRBJ2-5; weak D call: TRBD1 (6 bases). Germline V gene sequence: CDR1 ENHRY, CDR2 SYGVKD. Trimming shortened V by 0 bases and J by 3 bases, and 8 bases separated the two germline ends. This CDR3 has 14 amino acids. The CDR3 nucleotides read TGTGCCATCAGTGAGTCGAAGGGGGAAGAGACCCAGTACTTC. The encoded protein is CAISESKGEETQYF.

The chain recombines TRBV9 with TRBJ2-2; 12 nucleotides match TRBD2. V lost 4 bases to trimming and J lost 5 bases; unmatched junction nucleotides: 6. The CDR3 is made up of 16 amino acids. Looked up from germline, CDR1 is SGDLS and CDR2 is YYNGEE. CDR3 region: CASSLSSGGATGELFF. DNA of the CDR3: TGTGCCAGCAGCCTCTCTAGCGGGGGGGCGACCGGGGAGCTGTTTTTT. The whole variable domain, remainder taken from reference TRBV9 and TRBJ2-2, is DSGVTQTPKHLITATGQRVTLRCSPRSGDLSVYWYQQSLDQGLQFLIQYYNGEERAKGNILERFSAQQFPDLHSELNLSSLELGDSALYFCASSLSSGGATGELFFGEGSRLTVL.

This sequence joins TRBV28 and TRBJ2-2; 11 bases align to TRBD1. After removal of 6 bases from V and 6 bases from J, the junction contained 12 bases not matched to a gene. CDR1 is MDHEN, CDR2 SYDVKM, per germline. The CDR3 has 17 residues. In DNA, the CDR3 is TGTGCCAGCAGCCCTTCCACCGGACAGGGGGCAGCCGGGGAGCTGTTTTTT. It encodes CASSPSTGQGAAGELFF. The full variable domain, completed using reference TRBV28 and TRBJ2-2, is DVKVTQSSRYLVKRTGEKVFLECVQDMDHENMFWYRQDPGLGLRLIYFSYDVKMKEKGDIPEGYSVSREKKERFSLILESASTNQTSMYLCASSPSTGQGAAGELFFGEGSRLTVL.

The chain combines TRBV7-3 with TRBJ2-1, with 9 bases lining up with TRBD2. The V segment lost 6 bases and the J segment 4 bases; nucleotides outside the gene matches: 7. Germline V gives CDR1 SGHTA, CDR2 FQGTGA. This CDR3 spans 15 amino acids. CDR3 nucleotides: TGTGCCAGCAGACATACTAGCGGGCGGTACAATGAGCAGTTCTTC. Protein product: CASRHTSGRYNEQFF. The full variable domain, in which reference TRBV7-3 and TRBJ2-1 provide the parts outside the CDR3, is GAGVSQTPSNKVTEKGKYVELRCDPISGHTALYWYRQSLGQGPEFLIYFQGTGAADDSGLPNDRFFAVRPEGSVSTLKIQRTERGDSAVYLCASRHTSGRYNEQFFGPGTRLTVL.

The rearrangement links TRBV6-1 to TRBJ2-7; perhaps D is TRBD1 or TRBD2 (5 bases each). The CDR3 extends over 14 amino acids. CDR1 and CDR2 (germline): MNHNS, SASEGT. V was pared by 6 bases and J by 1 base, with 13 bases between. The CDR3 loop reads CASSWDRFSYEQYF. The CDR3 DNA reads as TGTGCCAGCAGCTGGGACCGATTTTCCTACGAGCAGTACTTC.

V gene TRBV7-2 combines with J gene TRBJ2-1; no definite D call. The CDR3 is 17 residues long. V lost 5 bases and J lost 0, with 17 bases in between. Germline V CDR1 and CDR2: SGHTA, FQGNSA. CDR3 sequence reads: CASSALGPRSSYNEQFF. The CDR3 nucleotides read TGTGCCAGCAGCGCCTTAGGGCCGCGGAGCTCCTACAATGAGCAGTTCTTC.

The chain employs TRBV10-2 and TRBJ1-1; the D gene is possibly TRBD1 (6 bases). CDR3 length: 13 residues. The germline gives CDR1 WSHSY, CDR2 SAAADI. The V end lost 6 bases, the J end lost 0 bases, and 8 bases lay between the germline ends. DNA of the CDR3: TGCGCCAGCAGGAGGGGGTTGAACACTGAAGCTTTCTTT. This codes for CASRRGLNTEAFF.

The V gene is TRBV6-1, the J gene TRBJ1-2; a weak D match, TRBD1 (6 bases). The CDR3 spans 13 residues. CDR1 and CDR2 from the germline V gene are MNHNS and SASEGT. V was pared by 4 bases and J by 4 bases, with 10 bases between. In DNA, the CDR3 is TGTGCCAGCAGTGGACAGGCTTCCTATGGCTACACCTTC. It is translated as CASSGQASYGYTF.

V gene TRBV2 combines with J gene TRBJ2-5; 9 bases line up with TRBD2. There are 13 residues in the CDR3. V trimming: 11 bases; J trimming: 2 bases; junction bases outside the gene matches: 6. The germline V gene has CDR1 SNHLY and CDR2 FYNNEI. CDR3 loop: CAGSTSGQETQYF. The CDR3 DNA follows: TGTGCCGGGTCGACTAGCGGACAAGAGACCCAGTACTTC.

A few counts support this clone. The gene calls are TRBV4-3 and TRBJ2-1; D is unresolved. The germline V gene has CDR1 LGHNA and CDR2 YSLEER. The length of the CDR3 is 14 residues. The V and J ends lost 0 bases and 5 bases respectively, with 8 bases between them. CDR3 loop: CASSQDISDNEQFF. The CDR3 bases are TGCGCCAGCAGCCAAGATATCTCAGACAATGAGCAGTTCTTC.

This chain links TRBV5-1 with TRBJ2-7, with TRBD2 matching 10 bases. V trimming: 4 bases; J trimming: 4 bases; junction bases outside the gene matches: 17. The CDR3 has 18 amino acids. Germline V gene lookup returns CDR1 SGHRS and CDR2 YFSETQ. CDR3 bases: TGCGCCAGCAGCCCGCGGAGGAGCGGGGGGGACGCTAAATACGAGCAGTACTTC. Amino acids: CASSPRRSGGDAKYEQYF.

DNA of the CDR3: TGCGCCAGCAGTCCTCGAAGCTTAGCGGGGGGCAGGGATACGCAGTATTTT. Translation: CASSPRSLAGGRDTQYF. The chain has TRBV10-1 and TRBJ2-3; 10 nucleotides match TRBD2. The V gene's germline CDR1 is WNHNN and CDR2 SYGVQD (reference sequence). The J segment lost 6 bases and the V segment lost 5 bases, leaving 14 bases of the junction unmatched. The CDR3 consists of 17 residues.

V usage is TRBV20-1 and J usage is TRBJ2-7; D possibly corresponds to TRBD1 (5 bases). The germline gives CDR1 DFQATT, CDR2 SNEGSKA (reference sequence). The CDR3 covers 11 residues. Trimming took 0 bases from V and 11 from J, leaving 11 bases between them. CDR3 loop: CSAREGRVKYF. The DNA for the CDR3 is TGCAGTGCTAGAGAGGGCAGGGTAAAGTACTTC.

This clone was detected many times. The chain links TRBV30 to TRBJ1-1, with TRBD1 matching over 10 bases. Per the germline V gene, CDR1 is GTSNPN and CDR2 is SVGIG (reference sequence). This CDR3 has 18 residues. After removal of 1 base from V and 2 bases from J, the junction contained 13 bases not matched to a gene. The CDR3 DNA follows: TGTGCCTGGAGTGGGGGTCCGGGACAGGGGTTCGCCAACACTGAAGCTTTCTTT. Amino acid sequence: CAWSGGPGQGFANTEAFF.

This chain links TRBV6-1 with TRBJ1-6; no definite D call. Germline CDR1 and CDR2: MNHNS and SASEGT. Trimming stripped 8 bases from V and 4 bases from J, with 15 bases between. CDR3 size: 15 residues. Written as DNA, the CDR3 is TGTGCCAGCGAGGGTAGGGCAGCTTATAATTCACCCCTCCACTTT. Translation: CASEGRAAYNSPLHF.

The chain couples TRBV6-1 to TRBJ1-2, with D perhaps matching TRBD1 (6 bases). The germline V and J ends were trimmed by 7 bases and 5 bases, with 11 bases remaining between them. The CDR3 totals 12 residues. From germline, CDR1 is MNHNS and CDR2 SASEGT. In DNA form, the CDR3 reads TGTGCCAGCACCCGGGACACTTATGGCTACACCTTC. Amino acid sequence: CASTRDTYGYTF.

This clone was observed a handful of times. The CDR3 region has the DNA TGTGCCAGCAGCATAAGACAGGGGGATTTCGGGGAGCTGTTTTTT. It is translated as CASSIRQGDFGELFF. The V and J genes are TRBV7-8 and TRBJ2-2; 9 bases agree with TRBD1. Per germline, CDR1 SGHVS and CDR2 FQNEAQ. The CDR3 contains 15 residues. With 5 bases clipped from V and 7 bases from J, the junction kept 8 bases outside the gene matches.